The source of this T cell receptor (beta chain) is a study of T-cell reconstitution after alpha-beta-depleted transplantation in children. This clonotype appeared a few times. Trimming took 4 bases from V and 3 from J, leaving 9 bases between them. This CDR3 has 14 residues. Molecular barcoding with unique molecular identifiers was used for the TCRbeta library. MiXCR was run by TCRdb on the PCR reads, yielding one entry per CDR3 protein. The table has approximately 340,000 distinct CDR3 sequences, 9% to 12% seen once. Material: PBMCs from the stem cell graft donor, obtained from the stem cell graft. The sequence was obtained from a human donor who donated a stem cell graft to a child with acute lymphoblastic leukemia. This sequence joins TRBV12-3 or TRBV12-4 and TRBJ2-2; the D gene is possibly TRBD2 (6 bases). The CDR3 protein is CASSSRGYTGELFF. The CDR3 DNA sequence: TGTGCCAGCAGTTCGCGGGGTTACACCGGGGAGCTGTTTTTT.